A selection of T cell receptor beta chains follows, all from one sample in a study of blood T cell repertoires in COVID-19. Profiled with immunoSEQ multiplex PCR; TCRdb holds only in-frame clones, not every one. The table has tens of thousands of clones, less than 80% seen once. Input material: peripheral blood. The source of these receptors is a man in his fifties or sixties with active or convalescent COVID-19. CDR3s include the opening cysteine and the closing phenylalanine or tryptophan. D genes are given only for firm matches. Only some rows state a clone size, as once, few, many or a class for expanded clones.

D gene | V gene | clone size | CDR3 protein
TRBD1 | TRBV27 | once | CASKKGAQGAAWETQYF
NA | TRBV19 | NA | CASSLTPDSSYGYTF
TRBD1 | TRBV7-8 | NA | CASSLGPGQGQETQYF
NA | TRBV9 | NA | CASSAASVTEDYGYTF
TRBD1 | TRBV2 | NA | CASTRDRSSYEQYF
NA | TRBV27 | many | CASNRRGLNTEAFF
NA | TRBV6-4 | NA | CASIPMEQGDNGNQPQHF
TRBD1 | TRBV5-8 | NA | CASSQWTGTNYGYTF
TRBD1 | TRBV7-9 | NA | CASTLGGGEQFF
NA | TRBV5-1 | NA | CASSLAGGRYSPLHF
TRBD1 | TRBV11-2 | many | CASSFRDRGVTGRGTEAFF
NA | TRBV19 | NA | CASTQNRDYGYTF
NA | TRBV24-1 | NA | CATSDLAGSDEQFF
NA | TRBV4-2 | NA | CASSQDPTGTNTGELFF
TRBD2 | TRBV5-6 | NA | CASSFGVLAGQETQYF
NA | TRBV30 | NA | CAWSMASGLNSNQPQHF
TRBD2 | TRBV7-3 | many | CASSPSGGAGELFF
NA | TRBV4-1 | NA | CASSQDLGAYSPLHF
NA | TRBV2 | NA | CASKGEGETQYF
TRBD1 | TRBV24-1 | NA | CATSDHPPETGGSGELFF
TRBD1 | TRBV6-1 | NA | CASSEQGDGYTF
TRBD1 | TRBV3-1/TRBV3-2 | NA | CASSQAGQGGQPQHF
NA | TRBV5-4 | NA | CASSLSSGGFTQYF
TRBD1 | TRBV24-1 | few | CATSDPTDRGGQPQHF
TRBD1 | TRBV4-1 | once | CASSQEDREDTEAFF
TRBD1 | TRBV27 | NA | CASSQDRGSGEQYF
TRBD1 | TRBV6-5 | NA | CASRLSGQGGEQYF
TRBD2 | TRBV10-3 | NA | CAIKSPLAGGPTDTQYF
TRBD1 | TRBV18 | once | CASSYAGTGNNQPQHF
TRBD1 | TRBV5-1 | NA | CASSFPGQGIYEQYF
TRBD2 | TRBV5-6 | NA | CASSRWGGGEYNEQFF
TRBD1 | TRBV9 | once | CASSVGGTGVTGELFF
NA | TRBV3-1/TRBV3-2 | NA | CASSQPGTFKETQYF
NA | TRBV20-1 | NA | CSARDRGGAFF
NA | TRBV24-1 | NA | CATSDPREVGYGYTF
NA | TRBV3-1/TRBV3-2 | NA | CASSQRGDTEAFF
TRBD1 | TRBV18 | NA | CASSPSVQGAVEQYF
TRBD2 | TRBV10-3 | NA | CAISDLDAGGTDTQYF
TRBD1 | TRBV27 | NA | CASSLDRESNQPQHF
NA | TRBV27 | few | CASGHVEKLFF
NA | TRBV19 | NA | CASSIQSGVGGYTF
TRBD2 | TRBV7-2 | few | CASTPGAGGPWVETQYF
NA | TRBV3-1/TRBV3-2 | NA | CASSQVREEQYF